Listed below are T cell receptor beta chains from one sample, sequenced in a study of shared clonotypes between healthy human individuals. TCRdb keeps only in-frame clones here, not all; method: immunoSEQ multiplex PCR. The data contain about 2.2 million clones, about 94% of them singletons. The sample was naive CD8+ T cells from PBMCs. All receptors derive from a man aged 18-30 years in good health. Some clones in this sample may be carry-over from other donors' samples. Both conserved end residues are part of each CDR3. The D gene is left open where the match is weak. The listing skips clone size in some rows; elsewhere it reads once, few, many or a size class.

>NA|16|TRBV5-1|NA|TRBJ2-1
TGCGCCAGCAGCTTATCGGCAGGAGCAGTCTACAATGAGCAGTTCTTC
CASSLSAGAVYNEQFF
>once|15|TRBV9|NA|TRBJ2-1
TGTGCCAGCAGCGTAAGCGGGTCCCCCTACAATGAGCAGTTCTTC
CASSVSGSPYNEQFF
>NA|15|TRBV9|NA|TRBJ2-5
TGTGCCAGCAGCGTTACAGGTAGCCCCCAAGAGACCCAGTACTTC
CASSVTGSPQETQYF
>NA|14|TRBV7-9|TRBD1|TRBJ2-1
TGTGCCAGCAGCCCACGGAACAGGGGCCTTGAGCAGTTCTTC
CASSPRNRGLEQFF
>NA|15|TRBV4-1|TRBD1|TRBJ2-7
TGCGCCAGCAGCCATCTGACAGGGTCCTCCTACGAGCAGTACTTC
CASSHLTGSSYEQYF
>NA|14|TRBV7-9|NA|TRBJ1-5
TGTGCCAGCAGCTTAACCGGGAACTACCAGCCCCAGCATTTT
CASSLTGNYQPQHF
>NA|14|TRBV11-2|NA|TRBJ2-7
TGTGCCAGCAGCCCGGGGGGCGGTATCGACGAGCAGTACTTC
CASSPGGGIDEQYF
>NA|15|TRBV7-9|NA|TRBJ1-2
TGTGCCAGCAGCTTAGTCGGGGAGGTTAACTATGGCTACACCTTC
CASSLVGEVNYGYTF
>NA|14|TRBV5-4|TRBD2|TRBJ2-5
TGTGCCAGCAGCTTGATCGGGACTAGCGGGAGTCGGCACTTC
CASSLIGTSGSRHF
>NA|14|TRBV9|NA|TRBJ2-7
TGTGCCAGCAGCCCCGGGTCAGGGGCATACGAGCAGTACTTC
CASSPGSGAYEQYF
>NA|16|TRBV19|TRBD1|TRBJ1-1
TGTGCCAGTGCGGGGGAAGGGGGCGCGGGGAACACTGAAGCTTTCTTT
CASAGEGGAGNTEAFF
>once|15|TRBV7-9|NA|TRBJ2-7
TGTGCCAGCAGCTCTTTACAGGGATTCACCTACGAGCAGTACTTC
CASSSLQGFTYEQYF
>NA|15|TRBV28|NA|TRBJ2-7
TGTGCCAGCAGTTTTTTTGGGGGCGAAACCTACGAGCAGTACTTC
CASSFFGGETYEQYF
>NA|16|TRBV7-2|NA|TRBJ2-7
TGTGCCAGCAGCTTAGGTCGGGGGACTGGGGCCTACGAGCAGTACTTC
CASSLGRGTGAYEQYF
>NA|14|TRBV7-9|TRBD1|TRBJ1-2
TGTGCCAGCAGCTTACCCGGGACAGCCTATGGCTACACCTTC
CASSLPGTAYGYTF
>NA|14|TRBV5-1|TRBD1|TRBJ1-2
TGCGCCAGCAGCCAGGGACAGGGGGCAATCGGCTACACCTTC
CASSQGQGAIGYTF
>once|17|TRBV7-9|NA|TRBJ2-7
TGTGCCAGCAGCCCCCCTTCTCCCCGGATTCTAAGTTGGGAGCAGTACTTC
CASSPPSPRILSWEQYF
>NA|14|TRBV19|TRBD2|TRBJ2-7
TGTGCCAGCCCGTTCGGGCGGGGGTCCCACGAGCAGTACTTC
CASPFGRGSHEQYF
>NA|14|TRBV4-1|TRBD1|TRBJ1-5
TGCGCCAGCAGCCAGACAGGGGGCAATCAGCCCCAGCATTTT
CASSQTGGNQPQHF
>NA|16|TRBV30|TRBD2|TRBJ2-7
TGTGCCTGGAGGGGTCCCGTTAGCGGGAGTCTCAGGGAGCAGTACTTC
CAWRGPVSGSLREQYF
>NA|15|TRBV11-2|NA|TRBJ1-4
TGTGCCAGCAGCGCCACCGGGACGGTTAATGAAAAACTGTTTTTT
CASSATGTVNEKLFF
>NA|13|TRBV4-1|NA|TRBJ1-4
TGCGCCAGCAGCCAAGAGGGTCAGGAAAAACTGTTTTTT
CASSQEGQEKLFF
>NA|16|TRBV27|NA|TRBJ2-1
TGTGCCAGCCATACTTCAGCCGGGGCGGGCTACAATGAGCAGTTCTTC
CASHTSAGAGYNEQFF
>NA|15|TRBV19|TRBD1|TRBJ2-2
TGTGCCAGTAGTAGAACAGGGGCGAACACCGGGGAGCTGTTTTTT
CASSRTGANTGELFF
>NA|16|TRBV7-9|NA|TRBJ1-3
TGTGCCAGCAGCCCTTCCTCAGGACTCTCTGGAAACACCATATATTTT
CASSPSSGLSGNTIYF
>NA|13|TRBV29-1|NA|TRBJ2-2
TGCAGCGCCACGCCGGGAAACACCGGGGAGCTGTTTTTT
CSATPGNTGELFF
>NA|14|TRBV29-1|TRBD2|TRBJ2-1
TGCAGCGTTGAAGTGGCGGGAGGCCACAATGAGCAGTTCTTC
CSVEVAGGHNEQFF
>NA|15|TRBV6-5|TRBD2|TRBJ2-1
TGTGCCAGCAGGTCTAGCGGTTACTCCTACAATGAGCAGTTCTTC
CASRSSGYSYNEQFF
>NA|14|TRBV4-1|NA|TRBJ2-7
TGCGCCAGCAGCCAAGTTCTCGGTCCCTACGAGCAGTACTTC
CASSQVLGPYEQYF
>NA|13|TRBV29-1|NA|TRBJ2-1
TGCAGCGTTGAGTGGGGGGCCAGCAATGAGCAGTTCTTC
CSVEWGASNEQFF
>NA|14|TRBV7-9|TRBD1|TRBJ2-7
TGTGCCAGCAGTTATCGGACAGGGGCCTACGAGCAGTACTTC
CASSYRTGAYEQYF
>NA|15|TRBV6-1|NA|TRBJ2-7
TGTGCCAGCAGTGAAATAAGGGGAGTGGACTACGAGCAGTACTTC
CASSEIRGVDYEQYF
>few|14|TRBV7-9|NA|TRBJ2-4
TGTGCCAGCAGCTTAGTCTCCCCGGTAAACATTCAGTACTTC
CASSLVSPVNIQYF
>NA|14|TRBV28|TRBD1|TRBJ2-3
TGTGCCAGCACCTGGGACAGGGGCCTAAATACGCAGTATTTT
CASTWDRGLNTQYF
>once|13|TRBV7-2|NA|TRBJ1-1
TGTGCCAGCAGAGTTAGGGGTTCCACTGAAGCTTTCTTT
CASRVRGSTEAFF
>NA|14|TRBV4-1|NA|TRBJ1-5
TGCGCCAGCAGTCCTGGACATAGCAATCAGCCCCAGCATTTT
CASSPGHSNQPQHF
>NA|16|TRBV9|NA|TRBJ2-3
TGTGCCAGCAGCGTAGAGAAAGGGGGATTCACAGATACGCAGTATTTT
CASSVEKGGFTDTQYF
>NA|13|TRBV9|TRBD1|TRBJ1-5
TGTGCCAGCTCCCAGGGGGGGTATCAGCCCCAGCATTTT
CASSQGGYQPQHF
>NA|14|TRBV7-6|TRBD2|TRBJ2-5
TGTGCCAGCAGCCTGGGACTAGCGGAAGAGACCCAGTACTTC
CASSLGLAEETQYF
>once|17|TRBV9|TRBD2|TRBJ2-7
TGTGCCATCATGACTAGCGGGAGGGACAAGGGTACGCTCGAGCAGTACTTC
CAIMTSGRDKGTLEQYF
>once|12|TRBV28|NA|TRBJ2-1
TGTGCCAGCAGTTTAACGGGACAAGAACGGTTCTTC
CASSLTGQERFF
>NA|13|TRBV19|NA|TRBJ1-1
TGTGCCAGCTTACAGGGCCTGAACACTGAAGCTTTCTTT
CASLQGLNTEAFF
>NA|16|TRBV27|NA|TRBJ2-3
TGTGCCAGCAGCCACTGGGGGATACCTAGCACAGATACGCAGTATTTT
CASSHWGIPSTDTQYF
>NA|10|TRBV19|NA|TRBJ2-7
TGTGCCAGTAGTGGGAACGAGCAGTACTTC
CASSGNEQYF
>NA|17|TRBV7-9|TRBD1|TRBJ1-4
TGTGCCAGCAGCCATTATCCGGGACAGACGCTGGGTGAAAAACTGTTTTTT
CASSHYPGQTLGEKLFF
>NA|17|TRBV4-3|TRBD2|TRBJ2-5
TGCGCCAGCAGCCAAGAAACTAGCGGAGGGGAAGGGGAGACCCAGTACTTC
CASSQETSGGEGETQYF
>NA|16|TRBV27|TRBD1|TRBJ2-7
TGTGCCAGCAGTTTATCAGGGGGGGACAGGGGCTACGAGCAGTACTTC
CASSLSGGDRGYEQYF
>NA|14|TRBV6-1|NA|TRBJ1-5
TGTGCCAGCAAGGCAGGGATGAGCAATCAGCCCCAGCATTTT
CASKAGMSNQPQHF
>NA|15|TRBV7-6|NA|TRBJ1-3
TGTGCCAGCAGCCCTACCAGGGGCTCTGGAAACACCATATATTTT
CASSPTRGSGNTIYF
>NA|15|TRBV7-3|NA|TRBJ2-2
TGTGCCAGCAGCTCACTGGGGATTAACACCGGGGAGCTGTTTTTT
CASSSLGINTGELFF
>NA|16|TRBV10-2|TRBD1|TRBJ2-7
TGCGCCACCTTGGGAATGGGGACAGGGCGAACCTACGAGCAGTACTTC
CATLGMGTGRTYEQYF
>NA|17|TRBV4-1|NA|TRBJ2-4
TGCGCCAGCAGCCAAGAAGGCGCGAGGTTAGCCAAAAACATTCAGTACTTC
CASSQEGARLAKNIQYF
>NA|14|TRBV19|TRBD1|TRBJ1-1
TGTGCCAGTAGGGTGACAGGGGGTAACACTGAAGCTTTCTTT
CASRVTGGNTEAFF
>NA|18|TRBV9|TRBD2|TRBJ2-1
TGTGCCAGCAGCCCGTCGTTTAGCGGGAGGGCCGGCTACAATGAGCAGTTCTTC
CASSPSFSGRAGYNEQFF
>NA|14|TRBV28|NA|TRBJ2-1
TGTGCCAGCAGTTATCCTTCGGGGTACAATGAGCAGTTCTTC
CASSYPSGYNEQFF